This T cell receptor (beta chain) was profiled in a study of T cells in Graves' hyperthyroidism and ophthalmopathy. Study information: Blood from the periphery was taken at initial diagnosis, before any treatment.

With duration under 3 months, ophthalmopathy was active: Clinical Activity Score at least 3, NOSPECS at least 4. Diagnoses used clinical symptoms, serum thyroxine and TRAb, thyroid ultrasound and orbital computed tomography. PBMCs were derived from 10 ml fresh peripheral blood. RNA transcripts served as the template for amplifying TCR beta CDR3 regions. Researchers ran a first-round RT-PCR on the TCR CDR3 using the HTBI primer set. TCRdb fed the multiplex PCR reads into MiXCR, producing one record per CDR3 protein. The sample lists 350,000 to 400,000 distinct CDR3 sequences; approximately 17% were seen once. This clonotype was found a few times. CDR3 length: 12 amino acids. Trimming removed 3 bases at V and 7 bases at J, with 8 bases between. Germline CDR1 is KGHDR and CDR2 is SFDVKD.

This sequence was found in a man between 18 and 29 years old with Graves' ophthalmopathy. This sequence joins TRBV24-1 and TRBJ1-2; D is unclear. Sequencing used blood. Here the CDR3 reads CATSDMVLGYTF. The CDR3 nucleotides are TGTGCCACCAGTGATATGGTCCTTGGCTACACCTTC.